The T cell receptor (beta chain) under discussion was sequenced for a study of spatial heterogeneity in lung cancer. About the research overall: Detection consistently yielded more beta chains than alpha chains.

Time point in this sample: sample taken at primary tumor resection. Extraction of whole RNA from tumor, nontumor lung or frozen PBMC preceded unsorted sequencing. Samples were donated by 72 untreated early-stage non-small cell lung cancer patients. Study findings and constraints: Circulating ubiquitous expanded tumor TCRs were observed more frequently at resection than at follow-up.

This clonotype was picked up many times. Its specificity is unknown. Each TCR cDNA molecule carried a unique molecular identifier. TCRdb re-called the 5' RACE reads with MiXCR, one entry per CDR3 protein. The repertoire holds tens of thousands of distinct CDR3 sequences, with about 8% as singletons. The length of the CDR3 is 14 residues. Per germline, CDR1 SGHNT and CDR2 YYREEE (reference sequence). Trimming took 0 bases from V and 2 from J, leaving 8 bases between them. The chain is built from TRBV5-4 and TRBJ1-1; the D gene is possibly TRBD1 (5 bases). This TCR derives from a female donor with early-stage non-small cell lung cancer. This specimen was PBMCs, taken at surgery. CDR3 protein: CASSLAGGNTEAFF. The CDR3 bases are TGTGCCAGCAGCTTGGCGGGGGGAAACACTGAAGCTTTCTTT.